This TCR beta chain was observed in a study of shared clonotypes between healthy human individuals. Study-wide background: Donors consisted of two women and a few men between 18 and 49.

From CD4+ cells came CD45RA+ naive and CD45RA-negative memory subsets. Measured with immunoSEQ multiplex PCR; TCRdb has only the in-frame clones, and not every one. The sample consists of about 680,000 clones, approximately 79% of them appearing once. Trimming shortened V by 1 base and J by 2 bases, and 11 bases separated the two germline ends. The CDR3 has 16 residues. Germline CDR1 and CDR2: SEHNR and FQNEAQ (reference sequence). The rearrangement links TRBV7-9 to TRBJ2-2, with no clear D. The sequenced sample was memory CD4+ T cells sorted from blood. This sample's subset: CD45RA-negative fraction. The sequence was collected from a woman between 25 and 40 years old in good health. The CDR3 nucleotides are TGTGCCAGCAGCTTAGATGTCGGTATTAACACCGGGGAGCTGTTTTTT. It yields the protein CASSLDVGINTGELFF.